This T cell receptor (beta chain) was sequenced for a study of blood T cell repertoires in COVID-19. Overall study context: There were acute and convalescent COVID-19 samples, and they came from the United States, Italy and Spain. PBMCs, B-cell-depleted T cells, or T cells were the source of the cDNA or gDNA that made up the material.

With 3 bases clipped from V and 4 bases from J, the junction kept 4 bases outside the gene matches. This CDR3 region has 14 residues. Germline V lookup: CDR1 SEHNR, CDR2 FQNEAQ (reference sequence). Clones were sequenced by immunoSEQ multiplex PCR, and TCRdb holds only the in-frame ones, with some missing. The sample yields roughly 80,000 clones, around 88% seen once. The receptor comes from a woman over 75 with active or convalescent COVID-19. The J gene is TRBJ2-7, the V gene TRBV7-9, with 9 bases identical to TRBD2. Sequenced sample: peripheral blood. For the CDR3, the DNA is TGTGCCAGCAGCTTCGGGACTAGCCGATACGAGCAGTACTTC. It translates to CASSFGTSRYEQYF.